A single sample is the source of the 25 T cell receptor beta chains below, sequenced in a study of T cell responses to AZD1222 COVID-19 vaccine. The method was immunoSEQ multiplex PCR; TCRdb's version includes in-frame clones alone and lacks a portion of them. In the table there are approximately 140,000 clones, 80% to 95% of which are singletons. The specimen was peripheral blood, collected 28 days after the second AZD1222 dose. The source of these receptors is an adult who received the AZD1222 COVID-19 vaccine.

This chain joins TRBV14 and TRBJ2-1; D unresolved. V shed 0 bases and J shed 7 bases, with 4 bases lying between them. CDR3 length equals 12 residues. Germline V gene data show CDR1 as SGHDN and CDR2 as FVKESK. CDR3 nucleotide sequence: TGTGCCAGCAGCCAAGATTGGAATGAGCAGTTCTTC. This sequence encodes CASSQDWNEQFF.

The chain couples TRBV28 to TRBJ1-5, with TRBD1 identical over 7 bases. This CDR3 has 14 residues. Trimming removed 6 bases from V and 7 bases from J; junction bases left unmatched: 9. CDR1 MDHEN and CDR2 SYDVKM come from the germline V gene. Here the CDR3 DNA reads TGTGCCAGCAGATCACAACAGGGGATCCAGCCCCAGCATTTT. Its protein is CASRSQQGIQPQHF.

This chain joins TRBV10-3 and TRBJ2-1; weak D call: TRBD1 (5 bases). Between the trimmed V and J ends, which lost 3 bases and 6 bases, there was a span of 12 bases. CDR3 size: 14 residues. Germline V gives CDR1 ENHRY, CDR2 SYGVKD. CDR3 sequence reads: CAISEGDRINEQFF. In DNA, the CDR3 is TGTGCCATCAGTGAAGGGGATCGGATCAATGAGCAGTTCTTC.

This chain's CDR3 is CASSLMYNQPQHF. The CDR3 DNA reads as TGTGCCAGCAGTTTAATGTACAATCAGCCCCAGCATTTT. This sequence joins TRBV27 and TRBJ1-5; D unresolved. The CDR3 is made up of 13 amino acids. CDR1 MNHEY and CDR2 SMNVEV come from the germline V gene (reference sequence). With 2 bases removed from V and 3 bases from J, the gap between germline ends came to 5 bases.

J is TRBJ2-1 and V is TRBV9; 8 bases map to TRBD1. CDR3 size: 11 residues. The ends lost 3 bases at V and 13 bases at J; junction bases unmatched: 3. Germline V gene lookup returns CDR1 SGDLS and CDR2 YYNGEE. The CDR3 DNA sequence: TGTGCCAGCAGCGGACAGGGGAATCAGTTCTTC. Protein sequence: CASSGQGNQFF. Drawing the rest from reference TRBV9 and TRBJ2-1, the complete variable domain is DSGVTQTPKHLITATGQRVTLRCSPRSGDLSVYWYQQSLDQGLQFLIQYYNGEERAKGNILERFSAQQFPDLHSELNLSSLELGDSALYFCASSGQGNQFFGPGTRLTVL.

The chain joins TRBV7-3 to TRBJ2-2; D not resolved. V was clipped by 4 bases and J by 2 bases, with 5 bases between them. In germline, CDR1 is SGHTA, CDR2 FQGTGA. This CDR3 comprises 13 residues. In nucleotides, the CDR3 is TGTGCCAGCAGCTCCCATAACACCGGGGAGCTGTTTTTT. Translation: CASSSHNTGELFF.

The rearrangement links TRBV6-2 or TRBV6-3 to TRBJ1-5; TRBD1 matches 9 bases. This CDR3 region has 14 residues. CDR1 and CDR2 (germline): MNHEY, SVGEGT. V shed 6 bases and J 5 bases; nucleotides not matched to a gene: 5. CDR3 nucleotide sequence: TGTGCCAGCAGCCCCGGGACAGGGCATCAGCCCCAGCATTTT. This gives the protein CASSPGTGHQPQHF.

This clone was counted a few times. The chain recombines TRBV29-1 with TRBJ1-4, with TRBD1 matching 7 bases. CDR3 size: 13 residues. V lost 4 bases and J lost 8; bases outside the gene matches: 7. Germline V gene lookup returns CDR1 SQVTM and CDR2 ANQGSEA. CDR3 sequence: CSVAGGLYEKLFF. The CDR3 DNA reads as TGCAGCGTTGCAGGGGGACTTTACGAAAAACTGTTTTTT.

This clone has only one observation. The genes are TRBV6-5 and TRBJ1-3, with 8 bases fitting TRBD1. The CDR3 contains 14 residues. The germline CDR1 and CDR2 sequences are MNHEY and SVGAGI. V trimming: 7 bases; J trimming: 6 bases; junction bases outside the gene matches: 8. The CDR3: CASIPTGAENTIYF. The CDR3 nucleotides are TGTGCCAGCATCCCGACAGGGGCTGAAAACACCATATATTTT.

V gene TRBV7-2 combines with J gene TRBJ2-2; tentatively, D is TRBD2 (5 bases). Germline-derived CDR1 and CDR2 are SGHTA and FQGNSA. The CDR3 contains 14 residues. The V end was cut by 5 bases, the J end by 8 bases, with 15 bases between. DNA of the CDR3: TGTGCCAGCAGCCGCCTGGCGGGTCTGGGGGAGCTGTTTTTT. Translated, it gives CASSRLAGLGELFF.

V and J are TRBV5-1 and TRBJ2-5; the D gene could be TRBD1 or TRBD2 (7 bases each). Looked up from germline, CDR1 is SGHRS and CDR2 is YFSETQ. V was shortened by 4 bases and J by 4 bases, with 20 bases between the two germline ends. The CDR3 sequence is 16 residues long. This CDR3 reads CASSRRQGLTSETQYF. The CDR3 coding sequence is TGCGCCAGCAGCCGGCGACAGGGACTAACCTCAGAGACCCAGTACTTC.

This clone is a singleton in its sample. The rearrangement links TRBV5-1 to TRBJ2-1; D gene unclear. Trimming shortened V by 7 bases and J by 7 bases, and 21 bases separated the two germline ends. Germline V gene data show CDR1 as SGHRS and CDR2 as YFSETQ. The CDR3 consists of 15 residues. This CDR3 is CASFATNSFSNEQFF. CDR3 bases: TGCGCCAGCTTTGCAACAAACTCGTTCTCGAATGAGCAGTTCTTC.

In the case of this clone: The sample carries other DNA sequences with the same CDR3. V and J are TRBV7-3 and TRBJ2-5; D is ambiguous. V was pared by 5 bases and J by 0 bases, with 10 bases between. Per germline, CDR1 SGHTA and CDR2 FQGTGA. The CDR3 consists of 14 residues. CDR3 loop: CASSLSANQETQYF. The CDR3 DNA follows: TGTGCCAGCAGCCTGTCAGCCAACCAAGAGACCCAGTACTTC.

This chain joins TRBV11-2 and TRBJ1-5; D not certain. The CDR3 sequence is 13 residues long. Germline V gives CDR1 SGHAT, CDR2 FQNNGV. V dropped 5 bases and J dropped 6 bases, with 11 bases sitting between them. CDR3: CASSNSERQPQHF. The CDR3 nucleotides are TGTGCCAGCAGCAACAGTGAGCGTCAGCCCCAGCATTTT.

Only a few counts were recorded for this clone. The gene calls are TRBV4-1 and TRBJ2-7; TRBD2 matches at 7 bases. Trimming at V came to 0 bases and at J to 6 bases, leaving 8 bases not matched to a gene. This CDR3 comprises 15 residues. The germline CDR1 and CDR2 sequences are MGHRA and YSYEKL. The CDR3 DNA is TGCGCCAGCAGCCAAGATCCGCGACTAGCAGTCGAGCAGTACTTC. It encodes CASSQDPRLAVEQYF.

This sequence joins TRBV7-2 and TRBJ1-2; maybe TRBD1 (6 bases). Trimming took 3 bases from V and 4 from J, leaving 18 bases between them. Looked up from germline, CDR1 is SGHTA and CDR2 is FQGNSA. The CDR3 runs to 16 residues. The CDR3 reads CASSFGSGTPGYGYTF. The DNA for the CDR3 is TGTGCCAGCAGCTTCGGGTCAGGGACACCCGGCTATGGCTACACCTTC.

The V and J genes are TRBV2 and TRBJ2-3; 11 bases agree with TRBD2. CDR1 is SNHLY and CDR2 is FYNNEI in the germline V gene. Unmatched junction bases numbered 21, after V lost 2 bases and J lost 5 bases. The length of the CDR3 is 21 residues. CDR3 in DNA: TGTGCCAGCAGTGAAAGTCATCTCCTAGCGGGGGGCCTTGGTATGGGAGATACGCAGTATTTT. Translating it yields CASSESHLLAGGLGMGDTQYF.

The genes are TRBV7-3 and TRBJ2-2; D ambiguous. CDR1 SGHTA and CDR2 FQGTGA come from the germline V gene. The ends were cut back, 2 bases at V and 3 bases at J, with 13 bases in the middle. The CDR3 covers 16 residues. CDR3 region: CASSLAGPLDTGELFF. CDR3 DNA sequence: TGTGCCAGCAGCTTAGCAGGCCCCCTCGACACCGGGGAGCTGTTTTTT.

This sequence joins TRBV6-5 and TRBJ1-2; possibly TRBD1 for D (5 bases). Trimming removed 8 bases at V and 4 bases at J, with 17 bases between. The CDR3 loop spans 14 amino acids. Germline values: CDR1 MNHEY, CDR2 SVGAGI. This CDR3 is CASQSQGSVYGYTF. CDR3 DNA sequence: TGTGCCAGCCAGAGTCAGGGTTCGGTCTATGGCTACACCTTC.

V is TRBV5-4 and J is TRBJ2-2; D unclear. V was trimmed by 1 base and J by 1 base, leaving 8 bases between them. This CDR3 is built from 15 residues. CDR1 SGHNT and CDR2 YYREEE come from the germline V gene (reference sequence). CDR3 residues: CASSLRALNTGELFF. Written as DNA, the CDR3 is TGTGCCAGCAGCTTGAGGGCCCTGAACACCGGGGAGCTGTTTTTT.

The CDR3 DNA reads as TGTGCCAGCAGCTCCGCTTCAGGGGAATATTATGGCTACACCTTC. This translates into CASSSASGEYYGYTF. This chain links TRBV7-9 with TRBJ1-2, with D possibly being TRBD1 (6 bases). Trimming removed 4 bases from V and 5 bases from J, with 17 bases in between. This CDR3 is built from 15 residues. Germline V CDR1 and CDR2: SEHNR, FQNEAQ (reference sequence). Full variable domain (remainder filled in from reference TRBV7-9 and TRBJ1-2): DTGVSQNPRHKITKRGQNVTFRCDPISEHNRLYWYRQTLGQGPEFLTYFQNEAQLEKSRLLSDRFSAERPKGSFSTLEIQRTEQGDSAMYLCASSSASGEYYGYTFGSGTRLTVV.

This clone appeared once. This chain connects TRBV29-1 to TRBJ2-7; the match to TRBD1 covers 10 bases. The V gene's germline CDR1 is SQVTM and CDR2 ANQGSEA. V trimming: 6 bases; J trimming: 4 bases; junction bases outside the gene matches: 9. The CDR3 is 14 amino acids. CDR3 sequence: CSVPWDRGMYEQYF. CDR3 nucleotides: TGCAGCGTACCCTGGGACAGGGGTATGTACGAGCAGTACTTC.

The genes are TRBV7-3 and TRBJ2-2, with no clear D. Deletions cut 3 bases from V and 6 bases from J, with 5 bases between. The CDR3 is 12 residues long. Germline CDR1 is SGHTA and CDR2 is FQGTGA. DNA for the CDR3: TGTGCCAGCAGCTTCATTGCCGGGGAGCTGTTTTTT. This codes for CASSFIAGELFF. The variable domain in full, with the rest retrieved from reference TRBV7-3 and TRBJ2-2, is GAGVSQTPSNKVTEKGKYVELRCDPISGHTALYWYRQSLGQGPEFLIYFQGTGAADDSGLPNDRFFAVRPEGSVSTLKIQRTERGDSAVYLCASSFIAGELFFGEGSRLTVL.

The V and J genes are TRBV4-1 and TRBJ1-1, with TRBD1 as a possible D gene (6 bases). This CDR3 is 18 amino acids long. The germline CDR1 and CDR2 sequences are MGHRA and YSYEKL. The CDR3 nucleotides read TGCCCCCGCAGCCGCGGGGGGGCCGTTTGGACAGCGAACACTGAAGCTTTCTTT. It translates to CPRSRGGAVWTANTEAFF.

The chain joins TRBV7-8 to TRBJ1-5; D remains ambiguous. The V gene's germline CDR1 is SGHVS and CDR2 FQNEAQ. The CDR3 is 14 residues long. Deletions cut 7 bases from V and 3 bases from J, with 13 bases between. CDR3 DNA sequence: TGTGCCAGCACTTCTACCCCCTCCAATCAGCCCCAGCATTTT. Translated, it gives CASTSTPSNQPQHF.